These T cell receptor beta chains were read from a single sample in a study of blood T cell repertoires in COVID-19. Here immunoSEQ multiplex PCR was the method, and the copy in TCRdb shows in-frame clones only, minus some. This table has around 100,000 clones, about 90% appearing once. Input material: peripheral blood. The receptors stem from a man aged 50 to 60 with acute or convalescent COVID-19. CDR3s include the opening cysteine and the closing phenylalanine or tryptophan. The D gene is left open where the match is weak. Clone size, where shown, is once, few, many, or a class for clones that have expanded.

clone size | J gene | D gene | V gene | CDR3 DNA | CDR3 protein
- | TRBJ2-1 | - | TRBV5-4 | TGTGCCAGCAGCTTGGGAGATTCCTACAATGAGCAGTTCTTC | CASSLGDSYNEQFF
- | TRBJ2-7 | TRBD2 | TRBV30 | TGTGCCTGGACCCTAGGACCGGGGGGGTCCTACGAGCAGTACTTC | CAWTLGPGGSYEQYF
- | TRBJ1-5 | - | TRBV15 | TGTGCCACCAGCAGAGTTGGGGGGGGCGAGGGCAATCAGCCCCAGCATTTT | CATSRVGGGEGNQPQHF
- | TRBJ2-3 | - | TRBV24-1 | TGTGCCACCAGTGGGACTAACACAGATACGCAGTATTTT | CATSGTNTDTQYF
- | TRBJ2-1 | TRBD1 | TRBV18 | TGTGCCAGCTCACCCCGCGGACAGGGGACGCATGAGCAGTTCTTC | CASSPRGQGTHEQFF
- | TRBJ2-7 | TRBD1 | TRBV2 | TGTGCCAGCAGGGCAGGGGGTACCGAGCAGTACTTC | CASRAGGTEQYF
- | TRBJ1-1 | - | TRBV4-2 | TGTGCCAGCAGCCAAGAGGAGGGGCTCAACACTGAAGCTTTCTTT | CASSQEEGLNTEAFF
once | TRBJ2-7 | TRBD1 | TRBV5-1 | TGCGCCAGCAGCTCTGGACAGGCGATTACCTACGAGCAGTACTTC | CASSSGQAITYEQYF
- | TRBJ2-1 | TRBD2 | TRBV19 | TGTGCCAGTAGTATAGGCCCTAAGCGGGGGTTCGGAGATGAGCAGTTCTTC | CASSIGPKRGFGDEQFF
- | TRBJ2-2 | TRBD2 | TRBV24-1 | TGTGCCACCAGGACTAGCGGGAGTTTAACCGGGGAGCTGTTTTTT | CATRTSGSLTGELFF
- | TRBJ1-3 | TRBD1 | TRBV27 | TGTGCCAGCAGGGGACAGGGGACTGGAAACACCATATATTTT | CASRGQGTGNTIYF
- | TRBJ2-5 | - | TRBV5-4 | TGTGCCAGCAGTTCGCAGGGGGAGACCCAGTACTTC | CASSSQGETQYF
once | TRBJ2-7 | - | TRBV21-1 | TGTGCCAGCCTTCTTGGGGCCTACCGGGAGGGCTACGAGCAGTACTTC | CASLLGAYREGYEQYF
- | TRBJ1-5 | - | TRBV2 | TGTGCCAGCAGTGAACGTGCGGCGATTACCGGTTGGCCCCAGCATTTT | CASSERAAITGWPQHF
- | TRBJ1-1 | - | TRBV5-1 | TGCGCCAGCAGTGCACTGACTTTGAACACTGAAGCTTTCTTT | CASSALTLNTEAFF
- | TRBJ2-3 | TRBD2 | TRBV19 | TGTGCCAGTAGTATCGGAGCGGGAGCATCTGATACGCAGTATTTT | CASSIGAGASDTQYF
- | TRBJ2-2 | - | TRBV7-9 | TGTGCCAGCAGCCATGACAGTGGGCGCGTCACCGGGGAGCTGTTTTTT | CASSHDSGRVTGELFF
- | TRBJ2-2 | - | TRBV28 | TGTGCCAGCAGGACACCTACCCGAACCGGGGAGCTGTTTTTT | CASRTPTRTGELFF
- | TRBJ1-1 | TRBD1 | TRBV3-1/TRBV3-2 | TGTGCCAGCAGCCACCACCACAGGACAGGGGAAGCTTTCTTT | CASSHHHRTGEAFF
- | TRBJ2-2 | - | TRBV5-1 | TGCGCCAGCAGCTCGACTGGTTCGAACACCGGGGAGCTGTTTTTT | CASSSTGSNTGELFF
once | TRBJ2-1 | TRBD2 | TRBV11-3 | TGTGCCAGCAGCTCCCCCGGACTAGCGGGAGGAGGTAAGAATGAGCAGTTCTTC | CASSSPGLAGGGKNEQFF
- | TRBJ2-7 | - | TRBV30 | TGTGCCTGGAGCCCCACGCGAACTGAGCAGTACTTC | CAWSPTRTEQYF
- | TRBJ2-1 | TRBD2 | TRBV6-5 | TGTGCCAGCATGATCACTAGCGGGAGTAGTGAGCAGTTCTTC | CASMITSGSSEQFF
- | TRBJ2-1 | - | TRBV12-5 | TGTGCTAGTGGTTGGGGGGTAGGGCAGTTCTTC | CASGWGVGQFF
- | TRBJ1-2 | TRBD1 | TRBV2 | TGTGCCAGCAGTGAGAAACAGGGGGCTTTCTATGGCTACACCTTC | CASSEKQGAFYGYTF
- | TRBJ2-1 | - | TRBV2 | TGTGCCAGCATAGCAAACGGGAGAAGAGAAAATGAGCAGTTCTTC | CASIANGRRENEQFF
- | TRBJ1-3 | - | TRBV23-1 | TGCGCCAGCAGTCAATCAGGGGCAGCAGCCTCTGGAAACACCATATATTTT | CASSQSGAAASGNTIYF
few | TRBJ1-4 | TRBD1 | TRBV27 | TGTGCCAGCAAATTACAGGGGGCGCGTGAAAAACTGTTTTTT | CASKLQGAREKLFF
- | TRBJ2-5 | - | TRBV24-1 | TGTGCCACCAGTGTCGGAACAGTAGGATTACAAGAGACCCAGTACTTC | CATSVGTVGLQETQYF
few | TRBJ1-2 | TRBD1 | TRBV11-2 | TGTGCCAGCAGCCGAATCCCGACAGGGGGCGACTATGGCTACACCTTC | CASSRIPTGGDYGYTF
- | TRBJ1-1 | - | TRBV30 | TGTGCCTGGAGACAGGGTAAAACTGAAGCTTTCTTT | CAWRQGKTEAFF
- | TRBJ2-7 | TRBD1 | TRBV5-1 | TGCGCCAGCAGCTTCCCCCCGGGACAGGGGAGTTGGAGCTCCTACGAGCAGTACTTC | CASSFPPGQGSWSSYEQYF
- | TRBJ2-5 | TRBD2 | TRBV14 | TGTGCCAGCACCCCCCGCGGGAGGGCCCCGGGAATGGAGACCCAGTACTTC | CASTPRGRAPGMETQYF
- | TRBJ1-6 | - | TRBV5-6 | TGTGCCAGCAGCCTCCGGGATTTTAATTCACCCCTCCACTTT | CASSLRDFNSPLHF
- | TRBJ2-5 | - | TRBV19 | TGTGCCAGTAGTATTTCTGGGGGTCAGGGGGAGACCCAGTACTTC | CASSISGGQGETQYF